The 25 T cell receptor beta chains given below trace back to one sample, sequenced in a study of shared clonotypes between healthy human individuals. Sequencing was performed with immunoSEQ multiplex PCR; in TCRdb, only in-frame clones are kept and a portion is missing. The top ten clones hold about 1.1% of a sample with millions of clones, about 95% of them seen once. Naive CD8 populations comprised CD45RO-negative cells positively selected for CCR7, excluding terminally differentiated effector memory CD45RA+ cells. Sequencing was done on a sample of naive CD8+ T cells sorted from blood. The receptors derive from a man between 18 and 29 years old in good health.

The chain links TRBV2 to TRBJ2-1, with 13 bases that match TRBD2. This CDR3 has 14 residues. Germline V gene lookup returns CDR1 SNHLY and CDR2 FYNNEI. Losses at the gene ends were 7 bases for V and 4 bases for J; bases not matched to a gene: 1. CDR3 coding DNA: TGTGCCAGCACGGGACTAGCGGGGTACAATGAGCAGTTCTTC. It translates to CASTGLAGYNEQFF.

The rearrangement joins TRBV27 to TRBJ2-7; D possibly corresponds to TRBD2 (5 bases). The germline V gene encodes CDR1 MNHEY and CDR2 SMNVEV (reference sequence). V lost 3 bases and J 4 bases, leaving 10 bases between the germline ends. This CDR3 comprises 13 residues. The CDR3 reads CASSFLGEYEQYF. For the CDR3, the DNA is TGTGCCAGCAGTTTCCTCGGGGAGTACGAGCAGTACTTC.

This chain connects TRBV29-1 to TRBJ2-7; D perhaps matches TRBD2 (5 bases). CDR1 and CDR2 (germline): SQVTM, ANQGSEA. The CDR3 covers 13 residues. Trimming took 5 bases from V and 0 from J, leaving 11 bases between them. The CDR3 sequence is CSVQRANSYEQYF. CDR3 nucleotide sequence: TGCAGCGTTCAGAGGGCGAACTCCTACGAGCAGTACTTC.

On this clone itself: Different DNA sequences within this sample yield the same CDR3. The chain links TRBV7-2 to TRBJ1-3; no firm D call. The CDR3 runs 15 residues. V lost 4 bases, J lost 0 bases, and 10 bases lay in between. The germline CDR1 and CDR2 sequences are SGHTA and FQGNSA. The CDR3 region is CASSSTAASGNTIYF. CDR3 bases: TGTGCCAGCAGCTCAACTGCCGCCTCTGGAAACACCATATATTTT.

This clone appeared once. This chain connects TRBV5-1 to TRBJ1-1; a possible D gene is TRBD1 (6 bases). In germline, CDR1 is SGHRS, CDR2 YFSETQ. The CDR3 runs to 13 residues. The V end lost 5 bases, the J end lost 5 bases, and 13 bases lay between the germline ends. CDR3 amino acids: CASSFGGLTEAFF. The CDR3 region has the DNA TGCGCCAGCAGTTTCGGGGGGCTTACTGAAGCTTTCTTT.

The chain employs TRBV7-8 and TRBJ2-1, with TRBD2 matching 11 bases. Germline-derived CDR1 and CDR2 are SGHVS and FQNEAQ. Germline trimming cut 5 bases from V and 3 bases from J; bases unmatched to any gene: 6. The CDR3 contains 16 residues. The CDR3 loop reads CASSPITSGGYNEQFF. The CDR3 DNA reads as TGTGCCAGCAGCCCCATTACTAGCGGGGGCTACAATGAGCAGTTCTTC.

The chain combines TRBV13 with TRBJ2-7; 12 positions match TRBD2. The junction had 11 bases not matched to a gene; V was cut back by 5 bases and J by 0 bases. This CDR3 comprises 18 residues. Germline V gene data show CDR1 as PRHDT and CDR2 as FYEKMQ (reference sequence). CDR3 coding DNA: TGTGCCAGCAGCACGTCCAGACTAGCGGGAGACAGCTCCTACGAGCAGTACTTC. It yields the protein CASSTSRLAGDSSYEQYF.

This chain links TRBV5-6 with TRBJ2-1; 11 bases fit TRBD2. The CDR3 extends over 18 amino acids. V trimming: 0 bases; J trimming: 2 bases; junction bases outside the gene matches: 7. CDR1 and CDR2 (germline): SGHDT, YYEEEE. CDR3 region: CASSLVVAGGSTYNEQFF. In nucleotides, the CDR3 is TGTGCCAGCAGCTTGGTAGTAGCGGGAGGGTCAACCTACAATGAGCAGTTCTTC.

The chain has TRBV7-9 and TRBJ1-6, with D uncertain. CDR1 is SEHNR, CDR2 FQNEAQ, per germline (reference sequence). The V gene lost 5 bases and the J gene lost 4 bases, with 9 bases spanning the gap. This CDR3 spans 14 amino acids. This CDR3 reads CASSLAPYNSPLHF. Here the CDR3 DNA reads TGTGCCAGCAGCCTGGCTCCATATAATTCACCCCTCCACTTT.

To note about this clone: Other DNA sequences from this sample encode an identical CDR3 as well. V usage is TRBV29-1 and J usage is TRBJ2-7, with D unclear. Trimming shortened V by 6 bases and J by 2 bases, and 5 bases separated the two germline ends. The CDR3 runs to 10 residues. The germline V gene has CDR1 SQVTM and CDR2 ANQGSEA. The CDR3 coding sequence is TGCAGCGTGGTTACCTACGAGCAGTACTTC. This codes for CSVVTYEQYF.

The rearrangement links TRBV5-1 to TRBJ2-1; D unclear. The V end lost 0 bases, the J end lost 4 bases, and 8 bases lay between the germline ends. Germline lookup yields CDR1 SGHRS and CDR2 YFSETQ. The CDR3 length is 14 residues. In DNA form, the CDR3 reads TGCGCCAGCAGCTTGGGGAACTCGTACAATGAGCAGTTCTTC. Translating gives CASSLGNSYNEQFF.

The genes are TRBV6-6 and TRBJ2-1; TRBD2 agrees at 7 bases. CDR1 is MNHNY, CDR2 SVGAGI, per germline (reference sequence). The CDR3 runs 11 residues. The J segment lost 9 bases and the V segment lost 8 bases, leaving 4 bases of the junction unmatched. CDR3 sequence: CASLLASEQFF. Written as DNA, the CDR3 is TGTGCCAGCCTACTAGCGAGTGAGCAGTTCTTC.

This clone was seen once. The chain has TRBV7-9 and TRBJ2-7; 8 bases are shared with TRBD1. CDR3 size: 15 residues. Trimming cost V 5 bases and J 5 bases; bases outside gene matches: 11. CDR1 is SEHNR and CDR2 is FQNEAQ in the germline V gene (reference sequence). This CDR3 is CASSQARGQGHEQYF. CDR3 nucleotides: TGTGCCAGCAGCCAAGCGAGAGGACAGGGCCACGAGCAGTACTTC. Drawing the rest from reference TRBV7-9 and TRBJ2-7, the complete variable domain is DTGVSQNPRHKITKRGQNVTFRCDPISEHNRLYWYRQTLGQGPEFLTYFQNEAQLEKSRLLSDRFSAERPKGSFSTLEIQRTEQGDSAMYLCASSQARGQGHEQYFGPGTRLTVT.

J is TRBJ2-3 and V is TRBV4-1; a possible D gene is TRBD2 (6 bases). CDR3 length equals 15 residues. The germline CDR1 and CDR2 sequences are MGHRA and YSYEKL. The V and J ends lost 0 bases and 3 bases respectively, with 10 bases between them. CDR3 residues: CASSQDGGRTDTQYF. CDR3 in DNA: TGCGCCAGCAGCCAAGATGGGGGGAGGACAGATACGCAGTATTTT.

The rearrangement links TRBV5-4 to TRBJ2-1; 12 bases line up with TRBD2. With 0 bases clipped from V and 7 bases from J, the junction kept 2 bases outside the gene matches. This CDR3 is built from 15 residues. Germline V gene data show CDR1 as SGHNT and CDR2 as YYREEE (reference sequence). In nucleotides, the CDR3 is TGTGCCAGCAGCTTGGCTAGCGGGGGGGCAAATGAGCAGTTCTTC. Translation: CASSLASGGANEQFF.

The chain carries TRBV19 and TRBJ2-2, with 8 bases aligning to TRBD2. This CDR3 region has 15 residues. J was trimmed by 4 bases and V by 6 bases; bases with no gene match: 7. Germline lookup yields CDR1 LNHDA and CDR2 SQIVND (reference sequence). The CDR3 reads CASRNSGGPTGELFF. CDR3 in DNA: TGTGCCAGTAGAAACAGCGGGGGCCCCACCGGGGAGCTGTTTTTT.

The chain has TRBV6-5 and TRBJ2-2; D is unresolved. The V end lost 8 bases, the J end lost 6 bases, and 16 bases lay between the germline ends. The CDR3 spans 14 residues. Germline V gene lookup returns CDR1 MNHEY and CDR2 SVGAGI. As DNA, the CDR3 is TGTGCCAGCCGCCCTGGCCCCATGGCCGGGGAGCTGTTTTTT. Residues: CASRPGPMAGELFF.

The J gene is TRBJ2-1, the V gene TRBV4-2; D may be TRBD2 (7 bases). V was pared by 0 bases and J by 13 bases, with 16 bases between. There are 14 residues in the CDR3. Per the germline V gene, CDR1 is LGHNA and CDR2 is YNFKEQ. The CDR3 nucleotides read TGTGCCAGCAGCCAAGATTTGGAGGGGGGGTTACAGTTCTTC. It codes for CASSQDLEGGLQFF.

V is TRBV20-1 and J is TRBJ2-2; a weak D match, TRBD2 (5 bases). CDR3 length: 11 amino acids. V lost 5 bases, J lost 8 bases, and 9 bases lay in between. Germline loops: CDR1 DFQATT, CDR2 SNEGSKA (reference sequence). CDR3 nucleotide sequence: TGCAGTGCTCTAGCTCGGGGGGAGCTGTTTTTT. It codes for CSALARGELFF.

The V call is TRBV19, the J call TRBJ2-7, with D uncertain. The length of the CDR3 is 14 residues. Trimming removed 6 bases from V and 2 bases from J, with 14 bases in between. The germline CDR1 and CDR2 sequences are LNHDA and SQIVND (reference sequence). The CDR3 protein is CASSWAESAYEQYF. CDR3 in DNA: TGTGCCAGTAGCTGGGCAGAGTCGGCCTACGAGCAGTACTTC.

This clone appeared once. The V and J genes are TRBV5-1 and TRBJ2-1, with TRBD1 as a possible D gene (6 bases). V shed 4 bases and J shed 5 bases, with 16 bases lying between them. The germline gives CDR1 SGHRS, CDR2 YFSETQ. This CDR3 is 15 amino acids long. Here the CDR3 reads CASSPLPGQHNEQFF. CDR3 nucleotide sequence: TGCGCCAGCAGCCCACTTCCGGGACAACACAATGAGCAGTTCTTC.

The chain carries TRBV28 and TRBJ2-2, with TRBD1 identical over 8 bases. This CDR3 contains 15 residues. Trimming took 6 bases from V and 5 from J; bases not matched to a gene: 8. Germline V gene data show CDR1 as MDHEN and CDR2 as SYDVKM. This chain's CDR3 is CASRSGTGYTGELFF. DNA for the CDR3: TGTGCCAGCAGGTCCGGGACAGGATATACCGGGGAGCTGTTTTTT. The full variable domain, its missing parts supplied by reference TRBV28 and TRBJ2-2, is DVKVTQSSRYLVKRTGEKVFLECVQDMDHENMFWYRQDPGLGLRLIYFSYDVKMKEKGDIPEGYSVSREKKERFSLILESASTNQTSMYLCASRSGTGYTGELFFGEGSRLTVL.

V is TRBV2 and J is TRBJ2-7, with D maybe TRBD1 (5 bases). Germline CDR1 is SNHLY and CDR2 is FYNNEI. The ends were cut back, 2 bases at V and 3 bases at J, with 14 bases in the middle. This CDR3 spans 15 amino acids. The chain's CDR3 is CASSESTGRIYEQYF. The CDR3 DNA is TGTGCCAGCAGTGAAAGCACAGGAAGAATCTACGAGCAGTACTTC.

The chain has TRBV4-1 and TRBJ2-1, with 10 nucleotides matching TRBD1. CDR1 and CDR2 (germline): MGHRA, YSYEKL. Trimming removed 7 bases from V and 6 bases from J; junction bases left unmatched: 9. CDR3 length: 15 residues. CDR3 in amino acids: CASKMSRTGGNEQFF. In DNA, the CDR3 is TGCGCCAGCAAAATGTCAAGGACAGGGGGCAATGAGCAGTTCTTC.

The V call is TRBV5-5, the J call TRBJ2-4; D possibly corresponds to TRBD2 (5 bases). The CDR3 has 15 amino acids. Germline V gene data show CDR1 as SGHKS and CDR2 as YYEKEE (reference sequence). The V and J ends lost 1 base and 15 bases respectively, with 23 bases between them. The CDR3 here is CASSLTLSEAQEGYF. DNA of the CDR3: TGTGCCAGCAGCTTGACTTTATCGGAGGCACAAGAGGGGTACTTC.